The entry below describes one T cell receptor beta chain. Its antigen remains undetermined. No base-level quality is on record; no much larger clone is a single base apart. In the same sample, other DNA sequences code for this CDR3. CD8 naive samples were CD45RO-negative cells positively selected for CCR7, giving a CD45RA+CCR7+ population that excluded TemRA cells. The donors were healthy, HIV-negative adults who had no recently reported acute infections or vaccinations. All donors were Caucasian adults living in Nashville, Tennessee, USA. Blood was collected by leukapheresis, and PBMCs were isolated by Ficoll-Histopaque density gradient centrifugation and then cryopreserved in liquid nitrogen vapor phase. Analytical flow cytometry was used to check the purity and quantity of each magnetically sorted T cell population. Each sorted fraction had its genomic DNA isolated and then quantified by UV absorbance on a Nanodrop 2000c.

TCR CDR3 regions were amplified from genomic DNA by multiplex PCR using the deep immunoSEQ assay. For each cell subset, the extracted genomic DNA was distributed evenly across all wells of several immunoSEQ 96-well plates, and each plate served as one replicate. For sorted subsets, each replicate PCR was loaded with 200 to 250 ng genomic DNA, equivalent to some 27,000 T cell genomes. Purified libraries were measured with a Qubit 3.0 fluorometer, size-checked on a Bioanalyzer 2100, and measured again with the KAPA Library Quantification kit. Every immunoSEQ 96-well plate was sequenced on a dedicated single-read 150-cycle Illumina NextSeq 550 flow cell. The published analysis was carried out like this. Because the immunoSEQ output held only junctional sequences and lacked quality scores, the filtering could not match the filtering applied to full-length reads. Sequences were annotated with PyIR, a Python wrapper for IgBLAST v1.9, using IMGT germline references to assign V/J genes and CDR3. Any read was removed if the V/J assignment was weak (E-value above 1e-6), the CDR3 was missing, or the read contained stop codons, out-of-frame junctions, or ambiguous translated residues. V3J clonotypes were defined by identical inferred V gene, J gene, and CDR3 amino acid sequence. Percentage overlap between repertoires was computed as shared unique clonotypes divided by the size of the smaller repertoire. Three approaches were used to assess repertoire richness: RTK rarefaction, the Chao1 estimator, and Recon v2.1 estimates of unobserved clonotypes. For all TCRbeta clonotypes obtained by the gDNA method from a few donors, generation probabilities were computed with OLGA. Held by TCRdb, this immuneACCESS table contains in-frame sequences only and omits some clones. Under half of the omission traces to an unresolved V gene where checked; the cause of the rest is unknown. The V and J calls and clone size were taken over from that table, and D and trimming were inferred from the DNA. The sample yields under 850,000 clones; 80% to 95% were counted once. The ten largest clones add up to 24% of the sample.

The data were obtained in a study of shared clonotypes between healthy human individuals (dated by TCRdb to about 2020). Broadly, across the study: The cohort included a few men and a couple of women between 18 and 49 years of age. To increase sequencing depth and limit assay-specific biases, TCR repertoire library preparation and sequencing were carried out by different laboratories using diverse techniques. To estimate repertoire size and how much clonotypes are shared between individuals, the study performed deep sequencing of blood TCR repertoires from 4 to 6 healthy adults. For each donor, three plates each were used for CD4 naive and CD4 memory, two plates were used for CD8 naive, and one plate was used for CD8 memory. Per donor, leukapheresis produced somewhere between about 0.85 and 9.5 billion PBMCs. The paper as a whole reports these results and caveats: Sampling was restricted to blood, and TCR repertoires in tissue are likely to differ from TCR repertoires in blood. Naive subsets generally had larger estimated clonotype richness than memory subsets. Because the study included a small number of donors, the genetic and exposure-history diversity represented was limited. Across a few donors, about 5.2% of naive CD4, 3% to 4% of naive CD8, about 2% of memory CD4, and under 0.45% of memory CD8 clonotypes were shared. Pairwise subsampling led to the expectation that sequencing depth would affect the degree of clonotype sharing among donors. Rarefaction of sorted-subset datasets indicated incomplete sequencing despite the large sequencing depth. Clonotypes shared by all four sorted-subset donors showed higher generation probabilities than non-shared clonotypes.

This receptor was identified in a man aged 30-40 years in good health. Source material: naive CD8+ T cells sorted from blood. The cell subset or site label on this specimen signifies: CD45RA+CCR7+.

The base sequence is TGTGCCAGCAGCTTGGCGGGTGGCACTGAAGCTTTCTTT. The encoded protein is CASSLAGGTEAFF. The sequence joins TRBV27 to TRBJ1-1; the D gene identity is not certain. V loses 6 bases of germline sequence and J loses 4 bases, and the interval between the two ends is 12 bases. There are 13 amino acids in the CDR3, from cysteine to phenylalanine inclusive. The CDR3 DNA has 39 bases and is translated from base 1. Taken from the germline V gene (reference sequence), the CDR1 and CDR2 loops are MNHEY and SMNVEV.